The 18 T cell receptor beta chains below come from one sample, sequenced in a study of blood T cell repertoires in COVID-19. Produced via immunoSEQ multiplex PCR; TCRdb's table is partial and in-frame only. The table records around 220,000 clones, approximately 78% of them present only once. Sequencing was carried out using peripheral blood. These receptors originate from a woman of 80 years or more with acute or convalescent COVID-19.

This clone was counted a few times. V and J are TRBV19 and TRBJ2-1; 13 bases fit TRBD2. This CDR3 is 13 amino acids long. Germline lookup yields CDR1 LNHDA and CDR2 SQIVND (reference sequence). The DNA for the CDR3 is TGTGCTTCTTCGACTAGCGGGAGGAATGAGCAGTTCTTC. Residues: CASSTSGRNEQFF.

The V call is TRBV19, the J call TRBJ1-6, with D unclear. Trimming left V 8 bases short and J 0 bases short, with 23 bases between. This CDR3 spans 19 amino acids. Germline V gives CDR1 LNHDA, CDR2 SQIVND (reference sequence). For the CDR3, the DNA is TGTGCCAGTCTTACATCCCTCAAACAGAAGAGCTCCTATAATTCACCCCTCCACTTT. Amino acids: CASLTSLKQKSSYNSPLHF.

The genes are TRBV3-1 (or the pseudogene TRBV3-2) and TRBJ1-1, with D perhaps TRBD1 (6 bases). The CDR3 has 14 residues. Germline CDR1 and CDR2: LGHDT and YNNKEL (reference sequence). Trimming removed 1 base from V and 8 bases from J, with 14 bases in between. CDR3 DNA sequence: TGTGCCAGCAGCCAAGGGGCGACGACAGGCGAAGCTTTCTTT. It yields the protein CASSQGATTGEAFF.

The chain combines TRBV7-3 with TRBJ2-1; a possible D gene is TRBD2 (6 bases). The CDR3 contains 16 residues. CDR1 is SGHTA, CDR2 FQGTGA, per germline. V gave up 3 bases and J gave up 4 bases, with 16 bases separating them. CDR3 region: CASSFDGGGLYNEQFF. DNA of the CDR3: TGTGCCAGCAGCTTTGACGGGGGAGGCCTTTACAATGAGCAGTTCTTC.

CDR3 protein: CASSIGGYSGANVLTF. In nucleotides, the CDR3 is TGTGCCAGTAGTATCGGGGGGTACTCTGGGGCCAACGTCCTGACTTTC. The genes are TRBV19 and TRBJ2-6; 7 bases agree with TRBD2. The CDR3 sequence is 16 residues long. Germline CDR1 LNHDA, CDR2 SQIVND (reference sequence). The J segment lost 0 bases and the V segment lost 3 bases, leaving 2 bases of the junction unmatched.

This clone was recorded only once. The J gene is TRBJ1-1, the V gene TRBV14; tentatively, D is TRBD1 (5 bases). CDR1 and CDR2 from the germline V gene are SGHDN and FVKESK. V lost 0 bases, J lost 0 bases, and 8 bases lay in between. The CDR3 consists of 15 residues. CDR3 sequence reads: CASSQDAGMNTEAFF. Here the CDR3 DNA reads TGTGCCAGCAGCCAAGATGCAGGGATGAACACTGAAGCTTTCTTT.

The chain carries TRBV7-9 and TRBJ2-7; 9 bases line up with TRBD1. Per the germline V gene, CDR1 is SEHNR and CDR2 is FQNEAQ (reference sequence). This CDR3 spans 15 amino acids. The V segment lost 6 bases and the J segment 0 bases; nucleotides outside the gene matches: 6. CDR3: CASSHGQGSSYEQYF. The CDR3 nucleotides read TGTGCCAGCAGTCACGGACAGGGGTCCTCCTACGAGCAGTACTTC.

V and J are TRBV4-2 and TRBJ2-3, with 10 bases matching TRBD2. V lost 3 bases, J lost 2 bases, and 11 bases stayed unmatched. This CDR3 has 18 amino acids. CDR1 is LGHNA, CDR2 YNFKEQ, per germline. CDR3 bases: TGTGCCAGCAGCCAGGGACAAACTAGCGGGACATTCACAGATACGCAGTATTTT. Translating gives CASSQGQTSGTFTDTQYF.

This clone was detected once. The CDR3 nucleotides read TGTGCCAGCTCACCACCGAATCCTTTGCGAGCTTTCTTT. Protein sequence: CASSPPNPLRAFF. This rearrangement joins TRBV18 to TRBJ1-1; no reliable D call. The ends were cut back, 0 bases at V and 10 bases at J, with 12 bases in the middle. Germline loops: CDR1 KGHSH, CDR2 LQKENI. CDR3 length: 13 amino acids. The full variable domain, its missing parts supplied by reference TRBV18 and TRBJ1-1, is NAGVMQNPRHLVRRRGQEARLRCSPMKGHSHVYWYRQLPEEGLKFMVYLQKENIIDESGMPKERFSAEFPKEGPSILRIQQVVRGDSAAYFCASSPPNPLRAFFGQGTRLTVV.

The V and J genes are TRBV7-9 and TRBJ2-1, with D perhaps matching TRBD2 (6 bases). The CDR3 covers 16 residues. Trimming cost V 3 bases and J 2 bases, with 14 bases left between them. From germline, CDR1 is SEHNR and CDR2 FQNEAQ (reference sequence). The CDR3: CASSLGGGGTYNEQFF. In DNA form, the CDR3 reads TGTGCCAGCAGCTTGGGGGGTGGCGGAACCTACAATGAGCAGTTCTTC.

V and J are TRBV2 and TRBJ1-2, with 9 bases fitting TRBD1. Germline loops: CDR1 SNHLY, CDR2 FYNNEI. J was trimmed by 4 bases and V by 7 bases; bases with no gene match: 4. The CDR3 spans 13 residues. The CDR3 nucleotides are TGTGCCAGCACCACAGGGGGCGGCTATGGCTACACCTTC. It is translated as CASTTGGGYGYTF. Complete variable domain (other parts from reference TRBV2 and TRBJ1-2): EPEVTQTPSHQVTQMGQEVILRCVPISNHLYFYWYRQILGQKVEFLVSFYNNEISEKSEIFDDQFSVERPDGSNFTLKIRSTKLEDSAMYFCASTTGGGYGYTFGSGTRLTVV.

This rearrangement joins TRBV7-9 to TRBJ1-5; 7 bases fit TRBD1. With V trimmed by 5 bases and J by 7 bases, 11 bases remained unmatched. CDR1 and CDR2 from the germline V gene are SEHNR and FQNEAQ (reference sequence). The CDR3 totals 15 residues. The CDR3 reads CASSRGPGGEQPQHF. The CDR3 DNA reads as TGTGCCAGCAGCCGCGGTCCAGGGGGTGAACAGCCCCAGCATTTT. The whole variable domain, filled in from reference TRBV7-9 and TRBJ1-5, reads DTGVSQNPRHKITKRGQNVTFRCDPISEHNRLYWYRQTLGQGPEFLTYFQNEAQLEKSRLLSDRFSAERPKGSFSTLEIQRTEQGDSAMYLCASSRGPGGEQPQHFGDGTRLSIL.

In its sample, this clone was seen once. The chain uses TRBV6-2 or TRBV6-3 and TRBJ2-7; tentative D call: TRBD1 (6 bases). The CDR3 extends over 13 amino acids. Germline values: CDR1 MNHEY, CDR2 SVGEGT. Trimming cost V 0 bases and J 12 bases, with 15 bases left between them. CDR3 DNA: TGTGCCAGCAGTTACTCTCTACAGGGAGAGGGGTACTTC. It encodes CASSYSLQGEGYF.

The rearrangement links TRBV11-2 to TRBJ2-1; 9 nucleotides line up with TRBD1. Germline-derived CDR1 and CDR2 are SGHAT and FQNNGV. Trimming removed 6 bases from V and 0 bases from J; junction bases left unmatched: 9. The CDR3 runs 17 residues. DNA for the CDR3: TGTGCCAGCAGACGAGGGACAGGGCCTAGCTCCTACAATGAGCAGTTCTTC. Residues: CASRRGTGPSSYNEQFF.

This clone was detected a few times. This rearrangement joins TRBV30 to TRBJ1-2; D is perhaps TRBD1 (5 bases). CDR1 and CDR2 from the germline V gene are GTSNPN and SVGIG (reference sequence). This CDR3 has 11 residues. V lost 5 bases to trimming and J lost 10 bases, with 14 bases between them. The CDR3 coding sequence is TGTGCCTGGGGCCTTCCAGGGTACTACACCTTC. Translating it yields CAWGLPGYYTF.

The CDR3: CAWNPRMNTEAFF. The CDR3, as DNA: TGTGCCTGGAACCCGCGGATGAACACTGAAGCTTTCTTT. This chain links TRBV30 with TRBJ1-1; D is unresolved. The V gene's germline CDR1 is GTSNPN and CDR2 SVGIG (reference sequence). Trimming took 4 bases from V and 0 from J, leaving 9 bases between them. This CDR3 comprises 13 residues.

The chain links TRBV4-1 to TRBJ1-5; TRBD1 agrees at 7 bases. There are 15 residues in the CDR3. J gave up 1 base and V 5 bases, and 5 bases lay outside the gene matches. The germline CDR1 and CDR2 sequences are MGHRA and YSYEKL. The CDR3 nucleotides are TGCGCCAGCAGCGACAGGGTGGGAAGCAATCAGCCCCAGCATTTT. This gives the protein CASSDRVGSNQPQHF.

Here the CDR3 DNA reads TGCGCCAGCAGCGGCGGGACAGGCTCTACCGAAGCTTTCTTT. As protein: CASSGGTGSTEAFF. The rearrangement joins TRBV5-1 to TRBJ1-1, with 8 bases identical to TRBD1. After removal of 4 bases from V and 8 bases from J, the junction contained 10 bases not matched to a gene. Germline V gives CDR1 SGHRS, CDR2 YFSETQ. This CDR3 has 14 residues.